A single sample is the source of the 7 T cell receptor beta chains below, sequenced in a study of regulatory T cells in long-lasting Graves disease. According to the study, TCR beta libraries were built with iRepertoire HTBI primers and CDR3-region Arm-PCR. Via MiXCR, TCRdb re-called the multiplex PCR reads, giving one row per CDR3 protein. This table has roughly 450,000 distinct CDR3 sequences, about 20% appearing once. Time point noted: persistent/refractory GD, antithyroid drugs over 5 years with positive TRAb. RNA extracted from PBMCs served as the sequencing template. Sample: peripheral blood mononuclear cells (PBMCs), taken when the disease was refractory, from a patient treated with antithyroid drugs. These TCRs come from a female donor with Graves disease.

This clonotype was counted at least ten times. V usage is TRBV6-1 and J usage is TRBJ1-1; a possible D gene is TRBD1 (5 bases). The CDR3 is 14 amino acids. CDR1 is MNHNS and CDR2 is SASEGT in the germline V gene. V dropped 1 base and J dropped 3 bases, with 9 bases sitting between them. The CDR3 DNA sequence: TGTGCCAGCAGTGAAGAAACAGGTTACACTGAAGCTTTCTTT. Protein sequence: CASSEETGYTEAFF.

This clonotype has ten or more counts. The CDR3 sequence: CASSYNIRNTEAFF. The CDR3 DNA follows: TGTGCCAGCAGCTACAATATTCGGAACACTGAAGCTTTCTTT. The chain employs TRBV6-1 and TRBJ1-1; D gene ambiguous. Germline values: CDR1 MNHNS, CDR2 SASEGT. V lost 6 bases, J lost 1 base, and 12 bases lay in between. The CDR3 contains 14 residues.

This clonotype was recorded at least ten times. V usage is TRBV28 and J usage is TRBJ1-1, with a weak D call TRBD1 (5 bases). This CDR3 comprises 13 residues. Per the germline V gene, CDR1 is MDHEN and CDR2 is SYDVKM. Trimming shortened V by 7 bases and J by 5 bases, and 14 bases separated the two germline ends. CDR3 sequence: CASTLPGGTEAFF. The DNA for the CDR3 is TGTGCCAGCACCCTACCCGGGGGTACTGAAGCTTTCTTT. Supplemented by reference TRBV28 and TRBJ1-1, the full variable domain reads DVKVTQSSRYLVKRTGEKVFLECVQDMDHENMFWYRQDPGLGLRLIYFSYDVKMKEKGDIPEGYSVSREKKERFSLILESASTNQTSMYLCASTLPGGTEAFFGQGTRLTVV.

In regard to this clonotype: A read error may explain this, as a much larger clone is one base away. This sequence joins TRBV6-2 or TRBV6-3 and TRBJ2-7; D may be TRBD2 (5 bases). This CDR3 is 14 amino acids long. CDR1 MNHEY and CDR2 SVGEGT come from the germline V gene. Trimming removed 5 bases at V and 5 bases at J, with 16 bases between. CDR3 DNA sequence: TGTGCCAGCAGTGTCGGGCGAGGGTATGACGAGCAGTACTTC. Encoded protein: CASSVGRGYDEQYF.

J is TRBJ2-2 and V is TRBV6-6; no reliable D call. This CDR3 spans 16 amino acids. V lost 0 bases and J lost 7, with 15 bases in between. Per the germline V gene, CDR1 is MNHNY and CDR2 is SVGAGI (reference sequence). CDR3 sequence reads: CASSYSSPRFVGELFF. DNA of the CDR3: TGTGCCAGCAGTTACTCGAGCCCGCGATTCGTCGGGGAGCTGTTTTTT.

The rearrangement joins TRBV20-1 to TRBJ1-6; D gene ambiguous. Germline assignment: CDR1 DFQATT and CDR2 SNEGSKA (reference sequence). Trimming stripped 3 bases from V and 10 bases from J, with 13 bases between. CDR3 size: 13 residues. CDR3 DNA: TGCAGTGCTAGTATACGGCCGGGCTCACCCCTCCACTTT. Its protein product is CSASIRPGSPLHF.

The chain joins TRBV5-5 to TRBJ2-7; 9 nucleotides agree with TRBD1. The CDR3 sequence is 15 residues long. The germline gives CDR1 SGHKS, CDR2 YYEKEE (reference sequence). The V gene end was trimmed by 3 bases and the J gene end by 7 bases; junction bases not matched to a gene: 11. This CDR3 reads CASSYQWTGVGEQYF. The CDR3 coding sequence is TGTGCCAGCAGCTACCAGTGGACAGGGGTCGGAGAGCAGTACTTC.